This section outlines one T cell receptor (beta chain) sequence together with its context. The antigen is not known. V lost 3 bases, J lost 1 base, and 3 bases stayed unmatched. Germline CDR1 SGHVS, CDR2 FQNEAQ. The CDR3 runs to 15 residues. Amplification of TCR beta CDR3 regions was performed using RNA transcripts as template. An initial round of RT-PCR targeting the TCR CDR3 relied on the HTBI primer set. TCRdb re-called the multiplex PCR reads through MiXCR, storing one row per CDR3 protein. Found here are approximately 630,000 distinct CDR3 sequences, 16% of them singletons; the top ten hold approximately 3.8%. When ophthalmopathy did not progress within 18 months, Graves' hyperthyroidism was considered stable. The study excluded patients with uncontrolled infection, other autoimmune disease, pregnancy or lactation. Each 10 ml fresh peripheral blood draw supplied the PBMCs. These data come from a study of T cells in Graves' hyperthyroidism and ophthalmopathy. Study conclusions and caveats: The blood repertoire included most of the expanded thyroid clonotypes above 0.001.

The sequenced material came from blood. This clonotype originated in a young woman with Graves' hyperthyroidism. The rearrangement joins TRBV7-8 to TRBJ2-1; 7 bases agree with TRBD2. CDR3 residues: CASSFPGRSYNEQFF. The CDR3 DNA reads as TGTGCCAGCAGCTTTCCCGGGAGGTCCTACAATGAGCAGTTCTTC. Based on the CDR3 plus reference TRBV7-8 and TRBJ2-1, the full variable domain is GAGVSQSPRYKVAKRGQDVALRCDPISGHVSLFWYQQALGQGPEFLTYFQNEAQLDKSGLPSDRFFAERPEGSVSTLKIQRTQQEDSAVYLCASSFPGRSYNEQFFGPGTRLTVL.